A single TCR beta chain is shown here with its context. The sample belongs to a study of cytomegalovirus exposure and HLA in healthy donors. As for the study in general: Within an early data release were 65 million to 90 million unique TCRs drawn from HLA-typed donors.

PCR was performed using 60 Vbeta and 13 Jbeta primers. The repertoire was sequenced with immunoSEQ multiplex PCR; TCRdb's copy has only in-frame clones and lacks some. The sample lists more than 85,000 clones, 70% to 90% seen once, with less than 2% in the top ten. Germline V lookup: CDR1 MNHNS, CDR2 SASEGT. The CDR3 consists of 11 residues. V lost 5 bases, J lost 8 bases, and 9 bases lay in between. Sequenced: PBMCs. The receptor comes from a man aged 35-49 years in good health and CMV-seronegative. The J gene is TRBJ1-1, the V gene TRBV6-1; no reliable D call. The CDR3 is CASSLGREAFF. CDR3 DNA sequence: TGTGCCAGCAGTCTTGGGAGGGAAGCTTTCTTT.